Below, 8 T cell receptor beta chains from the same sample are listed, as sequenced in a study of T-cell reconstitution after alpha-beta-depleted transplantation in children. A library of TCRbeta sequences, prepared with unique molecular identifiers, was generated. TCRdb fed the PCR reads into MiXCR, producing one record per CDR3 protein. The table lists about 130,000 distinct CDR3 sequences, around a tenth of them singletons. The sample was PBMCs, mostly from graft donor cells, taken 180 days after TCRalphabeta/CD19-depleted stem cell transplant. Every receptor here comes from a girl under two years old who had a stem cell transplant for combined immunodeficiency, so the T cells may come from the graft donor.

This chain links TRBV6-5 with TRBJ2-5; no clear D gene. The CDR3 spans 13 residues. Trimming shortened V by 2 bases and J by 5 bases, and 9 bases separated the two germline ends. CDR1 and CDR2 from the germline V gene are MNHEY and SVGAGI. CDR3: CASSYHLGETQYF. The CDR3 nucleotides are TGTGCCAGCAGTTACCATCTGGGTGAGACCCAGTACTTC.

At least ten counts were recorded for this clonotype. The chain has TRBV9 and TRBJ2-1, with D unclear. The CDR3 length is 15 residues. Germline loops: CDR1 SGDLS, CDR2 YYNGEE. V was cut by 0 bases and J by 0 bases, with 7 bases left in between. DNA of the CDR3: TGTGCCAGCAGCGTAGAAGGCTACTCCTACAATGAGCAGTTCTTC. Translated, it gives CASSVEGYSYNEQFF.

The CDR3 spells CASSLRGTAQETQYF. DNA for the CDR3: TGTGCCAGCAGCTTAAGGGGGACAGCCCAAGAGACCCAGTACTTC. The V gene is TRBV7-6, the J gene TRBJ2-5; 7 bases are shared with TRBD1. This CDR3 comprises 15 residues. The germline gives CDR1 SGHVS, CDR2 FNYEAQ. The V and J ends lost 2 bases and 1 base, in that order; junction bases with no gene match: 4.

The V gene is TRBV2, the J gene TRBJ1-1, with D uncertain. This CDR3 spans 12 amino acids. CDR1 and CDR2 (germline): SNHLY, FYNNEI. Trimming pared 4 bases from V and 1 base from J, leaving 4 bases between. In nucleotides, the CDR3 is TGTGCCAGCAGTGTTGGGAACACTGAAGCTTTCTTT. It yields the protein CASSVGNTEAFF.

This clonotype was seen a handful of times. CDR3 DNA: TGTGCCAGCAGCTCGTTCCGGGACAACTACGAGCAGTACTTC. It encodes CASSSFRDNYEQYF. The chain is built from TRBV5-4 and TRBJ2-7, with D possibly TRBD1 on 6 matching bases. Looked up from germline, CDR1 is SGHNT and CDR2 is YYREEE (reference sequence). V was pared by 3 bases and J by 3 bases, with 13 bases between. This CDR3 contains 14 residues.

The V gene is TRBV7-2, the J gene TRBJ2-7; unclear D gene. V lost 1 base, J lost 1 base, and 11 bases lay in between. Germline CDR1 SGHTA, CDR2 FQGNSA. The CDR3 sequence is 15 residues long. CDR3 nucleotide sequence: TGTGCCAGCAGCTTAGAACTACCGTGGTCCTACGAGCAGTACTTC. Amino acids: CASSLELPWSYEQYF.

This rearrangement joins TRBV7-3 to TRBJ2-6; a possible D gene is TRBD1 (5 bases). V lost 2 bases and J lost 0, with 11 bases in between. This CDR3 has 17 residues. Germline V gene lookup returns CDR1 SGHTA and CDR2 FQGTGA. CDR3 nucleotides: TGTGCCAGCAGCTTACCTGACAGTTACTCTGGGGCCAACGTCCTGACTTTC. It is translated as CASSLPDSYSGANVLTF. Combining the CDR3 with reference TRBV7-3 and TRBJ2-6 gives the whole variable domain GAGVSQTPSNKVTEKGKYVELRCDPISGHTALYWYRQSLGQGPEFLIYFQGTGAADDSGLPNDRFFAVRPEGSVSTLKIQRTERGDSAVYLCASSLPDSYSGANVLTFGAGSRLTVL.

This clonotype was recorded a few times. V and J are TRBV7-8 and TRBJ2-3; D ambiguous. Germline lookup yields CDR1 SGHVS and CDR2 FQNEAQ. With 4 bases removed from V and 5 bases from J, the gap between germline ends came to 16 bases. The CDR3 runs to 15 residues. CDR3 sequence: CASSSPASGGDTQYF. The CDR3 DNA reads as TGTGCCAGCAGCTCGCCAGCGTCTGGTGGAGATACGCAGTATTTT.